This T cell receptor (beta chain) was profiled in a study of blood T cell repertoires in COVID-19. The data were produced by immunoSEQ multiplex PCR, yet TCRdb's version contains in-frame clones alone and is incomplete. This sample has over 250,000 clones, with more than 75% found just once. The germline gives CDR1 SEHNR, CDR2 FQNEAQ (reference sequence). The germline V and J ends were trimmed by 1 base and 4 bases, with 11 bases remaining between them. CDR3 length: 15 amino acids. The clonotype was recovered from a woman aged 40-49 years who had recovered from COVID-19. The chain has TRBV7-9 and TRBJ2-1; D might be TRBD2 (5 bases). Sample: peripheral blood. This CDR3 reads CASSLDVGEYNEQFF. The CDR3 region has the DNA TGTGCCAGCAGCTTAGACGTGGGAGAGTACAATGAGCAGTTCTTC. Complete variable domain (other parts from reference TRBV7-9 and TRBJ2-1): DTGVSQNPRHKITKRGQNVTFRCDPISEHNRLYWYRQTLGQGPEFLTYFQNEAQLEKSRLLSDRFSAERPKGSFSTLEIQRTEQGDSAMYLCASSLDVGEYNEQFFGPGTRLTVL.